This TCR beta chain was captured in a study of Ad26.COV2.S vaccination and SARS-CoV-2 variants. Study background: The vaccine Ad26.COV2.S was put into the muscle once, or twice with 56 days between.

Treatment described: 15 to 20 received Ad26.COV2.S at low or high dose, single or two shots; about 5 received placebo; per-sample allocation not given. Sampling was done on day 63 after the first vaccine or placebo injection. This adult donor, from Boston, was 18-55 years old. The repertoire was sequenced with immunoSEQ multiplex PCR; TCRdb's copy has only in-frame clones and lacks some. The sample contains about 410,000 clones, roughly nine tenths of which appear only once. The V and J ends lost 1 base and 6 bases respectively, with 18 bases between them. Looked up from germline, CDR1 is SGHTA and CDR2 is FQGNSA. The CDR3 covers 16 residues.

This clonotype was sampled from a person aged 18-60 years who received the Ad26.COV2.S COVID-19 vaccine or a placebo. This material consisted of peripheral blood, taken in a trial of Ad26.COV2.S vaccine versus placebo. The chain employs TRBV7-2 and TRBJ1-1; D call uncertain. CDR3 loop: CASSLVSREGGAEAFF. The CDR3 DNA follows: TGTGCCAGCAGCTTAGTCTCTCGGGAGGGAGGCGCTGAAGCTTTCTTT.